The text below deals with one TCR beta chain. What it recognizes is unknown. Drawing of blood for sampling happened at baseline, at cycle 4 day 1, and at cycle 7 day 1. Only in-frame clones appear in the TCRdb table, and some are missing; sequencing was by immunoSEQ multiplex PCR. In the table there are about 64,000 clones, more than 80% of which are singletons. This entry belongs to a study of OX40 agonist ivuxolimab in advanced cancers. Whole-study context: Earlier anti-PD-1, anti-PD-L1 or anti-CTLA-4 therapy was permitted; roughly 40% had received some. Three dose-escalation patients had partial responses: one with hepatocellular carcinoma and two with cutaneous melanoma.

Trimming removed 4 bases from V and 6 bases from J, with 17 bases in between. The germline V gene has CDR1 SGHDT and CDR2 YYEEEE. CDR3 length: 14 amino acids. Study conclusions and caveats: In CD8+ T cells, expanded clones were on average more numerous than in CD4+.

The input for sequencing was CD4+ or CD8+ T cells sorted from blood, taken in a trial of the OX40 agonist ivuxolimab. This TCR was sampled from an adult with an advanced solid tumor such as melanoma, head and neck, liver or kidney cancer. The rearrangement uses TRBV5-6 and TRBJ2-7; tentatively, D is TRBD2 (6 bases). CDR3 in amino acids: CASSHTGERLEQYF. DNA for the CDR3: TGTGCCAGCAGCCATACGGGGGAGCGTCTCGAGCAGTACTTC.